The clone carrying this T cell receptor (beta chain) was picked up many times. CDR3 length: 16 residues. From germline, CDR1 is MDHEN and CDR2 SYDVKM. This sample was taken from a study of early T cells in non-severe SARS-CoV-2 infection. The TCR library protocol was used to attach unique molecular identifiers. These identifiers were attached to individual cDNA molecules. TCRdb itself ran the 5' RACE reads through MiXCR, one entry per CDR3 protein. In the table there are tens of thousands of distinct CDR3 sequences, more than 4.5% of which are singletons. This sequence was found in an adult who was a healthcare worker with PCR-confirmed SARS-CoV-2 infection or an uninfected control (not recorded which). What was sequenced was whole blood. The chain is built from TRBV28 and TRBJ1-6; TRBD1 matches 9 bases. In DNA, the CDR3 is TGTGCGGCGGGACAGGGTTTGAGCTCCTATAATTCACCCCTCCACTTT. It specifies CAAGQGLSSYNSPLHF.